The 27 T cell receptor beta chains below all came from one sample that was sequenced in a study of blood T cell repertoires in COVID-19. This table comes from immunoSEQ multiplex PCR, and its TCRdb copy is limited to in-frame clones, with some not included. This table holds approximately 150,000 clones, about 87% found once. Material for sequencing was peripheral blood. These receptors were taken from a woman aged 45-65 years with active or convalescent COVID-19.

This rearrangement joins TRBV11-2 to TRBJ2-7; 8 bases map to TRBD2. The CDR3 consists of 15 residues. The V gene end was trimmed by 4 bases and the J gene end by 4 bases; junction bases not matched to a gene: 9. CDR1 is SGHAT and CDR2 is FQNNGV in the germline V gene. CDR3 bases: TGTGCCAGCAGCTATCATCGGGGGGGAGATTACGAGCAGTACTTC. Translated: CASSYHRGGDYEQYF.

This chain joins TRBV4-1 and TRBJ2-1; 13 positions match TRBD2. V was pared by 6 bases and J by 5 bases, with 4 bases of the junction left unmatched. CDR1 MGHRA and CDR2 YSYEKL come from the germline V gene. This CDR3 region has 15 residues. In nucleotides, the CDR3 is TGCGCCAGCAGGCGTACTAGCGGGAGGGACAATGAGCAGTTCTTC. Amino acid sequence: CASRRTSGRDNEQFF.

The CDR3 protein is CASSFFPLTGELFF. DNA of the CDR3: TGTGCCAGCAGTTTCTTCCCCCTCACCGGGGAGCTGTTTTTT. This rearrangement joins TRBV27 to TRBJ2-2; D is uncertain. The CDR3 totals 14 residues. The V end was cut by 3 bases, the J end by 4 bases, with 9 bases between. Germline CDR1 MNHEY, CDR2 SMNVEV (reference sequence).

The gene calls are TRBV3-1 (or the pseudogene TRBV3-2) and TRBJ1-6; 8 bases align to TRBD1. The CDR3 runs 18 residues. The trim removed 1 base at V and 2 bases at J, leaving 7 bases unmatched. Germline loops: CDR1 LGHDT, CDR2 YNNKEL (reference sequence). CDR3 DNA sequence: TGTGCCAGCAGCCAAGGGACAGGGTTGGTGGCCTATAATTCACCCCTCCACTTT. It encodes CASSQGTGLVAYNSPLHF.

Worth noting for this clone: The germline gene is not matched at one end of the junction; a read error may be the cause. In DNA form, the CDR3 reads TGTGCCAGCAGATTAGGGGGGGTTGGTGAAGCTTTCTTT. Its protein is CASRLGGVGEAFF. The rearrangement joins TRBV11-2 to TRBJ1-1, with D perhaps TRBD1 (6 bases). There are 13 residues in the CDR3. The germline V gene encodes CDR1 SGHAT and CDR2 FQNNGV.

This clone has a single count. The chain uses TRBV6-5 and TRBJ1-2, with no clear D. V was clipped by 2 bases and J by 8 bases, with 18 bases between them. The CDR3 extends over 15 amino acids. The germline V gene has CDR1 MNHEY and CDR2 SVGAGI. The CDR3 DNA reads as TGTGCCAGCAGTTACACCCTCGGGTCGCATACCGGCTACACCTTC. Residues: CASSYTLGSHTGYTF.

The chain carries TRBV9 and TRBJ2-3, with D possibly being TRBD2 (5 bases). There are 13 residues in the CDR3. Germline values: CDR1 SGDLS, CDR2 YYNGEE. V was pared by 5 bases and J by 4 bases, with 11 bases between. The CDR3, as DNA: TGTGCCAGCAGAACTTCTAGCTCAGATACGCAGTATTTT. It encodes CASRTSSSDTQYF.

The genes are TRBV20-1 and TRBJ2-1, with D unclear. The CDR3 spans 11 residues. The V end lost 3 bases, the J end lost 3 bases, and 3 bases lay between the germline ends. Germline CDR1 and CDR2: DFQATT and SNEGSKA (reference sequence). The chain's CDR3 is CSASYYNEQFF. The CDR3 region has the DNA TGCAGTGCTAGTTACTACAATGAGCAGTTCTTC.

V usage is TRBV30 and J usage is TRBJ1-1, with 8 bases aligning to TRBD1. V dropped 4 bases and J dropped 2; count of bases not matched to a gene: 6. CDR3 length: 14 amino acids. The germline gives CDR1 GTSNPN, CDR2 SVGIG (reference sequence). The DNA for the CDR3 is TGTGCCTGGACCTACGGACAGGGAAACACTGAAGCTTTCTTT. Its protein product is CAWTYGQGNTEAFF.

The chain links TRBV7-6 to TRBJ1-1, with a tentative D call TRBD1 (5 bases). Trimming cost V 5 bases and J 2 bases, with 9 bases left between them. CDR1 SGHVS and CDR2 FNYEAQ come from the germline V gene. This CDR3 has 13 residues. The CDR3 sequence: CASSIQVNTEAFF. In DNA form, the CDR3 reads TGTGCCAGCAGCATACAGGTTAACACTGAAGCTTTCTTT.

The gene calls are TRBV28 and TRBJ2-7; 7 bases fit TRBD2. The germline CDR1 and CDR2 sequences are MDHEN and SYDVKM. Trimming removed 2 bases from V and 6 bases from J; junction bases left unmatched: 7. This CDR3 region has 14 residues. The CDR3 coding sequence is TGTGCCAGCAGTTTAGGGCTAGCGGAGGGCGAGCAGTACTTC. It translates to CASSLGLAEGEQYF.

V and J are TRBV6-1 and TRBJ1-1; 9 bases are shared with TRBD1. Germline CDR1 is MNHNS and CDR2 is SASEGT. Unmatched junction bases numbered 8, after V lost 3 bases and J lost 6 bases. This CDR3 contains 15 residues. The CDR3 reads CASSDPLTGGAEAFF. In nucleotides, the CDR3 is TGTGCCAGCAGTGACCCGCTGACAGGGGGTGCTGAAGCTTTCTTT.

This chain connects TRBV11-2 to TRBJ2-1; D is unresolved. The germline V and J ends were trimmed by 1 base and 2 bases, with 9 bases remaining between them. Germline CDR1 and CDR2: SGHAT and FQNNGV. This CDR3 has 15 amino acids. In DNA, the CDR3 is TGTGCCAGCAGCTTAGGAGGATCCGCCTACAATGAGCAGTTCTTC. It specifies CASSLGGSAYNEQFF.

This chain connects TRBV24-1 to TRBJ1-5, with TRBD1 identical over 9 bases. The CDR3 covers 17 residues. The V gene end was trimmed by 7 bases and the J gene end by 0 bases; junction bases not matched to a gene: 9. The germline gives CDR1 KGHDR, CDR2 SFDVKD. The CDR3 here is CATSVRDRANSNQPQHF. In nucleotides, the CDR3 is TGTGCCACCAGCGTCCGGGACAGGGCAAATAGCAATCAGCCCCAGCATTTT.

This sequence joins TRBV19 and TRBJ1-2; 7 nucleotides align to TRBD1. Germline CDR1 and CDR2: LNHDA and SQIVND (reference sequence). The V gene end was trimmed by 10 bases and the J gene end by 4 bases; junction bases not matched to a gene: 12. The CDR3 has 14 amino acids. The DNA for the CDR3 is TGTGCCACCTTGCTACAGGGGCACTCCTATGGCTACACCTTC. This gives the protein CATLLQGHSYGYTF.

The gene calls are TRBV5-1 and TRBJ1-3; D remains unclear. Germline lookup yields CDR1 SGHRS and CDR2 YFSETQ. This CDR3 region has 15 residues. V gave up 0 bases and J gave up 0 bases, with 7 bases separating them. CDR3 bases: TGCGCCAGCAGCTTGGGGGGAGGCTCTGGAAACACCATATATTTT. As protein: CASSLGGGSGNTIYF.

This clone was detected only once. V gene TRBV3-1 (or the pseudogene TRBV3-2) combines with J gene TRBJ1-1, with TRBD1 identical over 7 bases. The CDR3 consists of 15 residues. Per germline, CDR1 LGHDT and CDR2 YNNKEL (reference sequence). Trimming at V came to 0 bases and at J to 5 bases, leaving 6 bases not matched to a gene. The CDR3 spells CASSQDLPGGTEAFF. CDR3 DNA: TGTGCCAGCAGCCAAGATCTCCCAGGGGGTACTGAAGCTTTCTTT.

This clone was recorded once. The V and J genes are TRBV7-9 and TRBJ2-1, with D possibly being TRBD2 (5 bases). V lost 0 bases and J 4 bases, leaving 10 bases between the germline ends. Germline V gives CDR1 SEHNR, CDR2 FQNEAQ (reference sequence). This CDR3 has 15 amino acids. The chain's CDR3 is CASSLARGSYNEQFF. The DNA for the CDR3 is TGTGCCAGCAGCTTAGCTCGGGGTTCTTACAATGAGCAGTTCTTC.

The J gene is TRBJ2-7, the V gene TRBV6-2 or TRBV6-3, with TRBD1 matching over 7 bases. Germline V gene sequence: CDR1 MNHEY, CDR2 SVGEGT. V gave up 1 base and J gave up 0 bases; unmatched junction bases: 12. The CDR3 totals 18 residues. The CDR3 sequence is CASSYFLRGQRSSYEQYF. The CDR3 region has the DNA TGTGCCAGCAGTTACTTTCTCCGGGGACAGAGGAGCTCCTACGAGCAGTACTTC.

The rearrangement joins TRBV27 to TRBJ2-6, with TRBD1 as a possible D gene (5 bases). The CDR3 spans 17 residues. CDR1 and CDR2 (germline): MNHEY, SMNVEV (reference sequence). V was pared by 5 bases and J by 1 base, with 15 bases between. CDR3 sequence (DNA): TGTGCCAGCAGTCGCGTAGGGGTACAATCTGGGGCCAACGTCCTGACTTTC. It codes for CASSRVGVQSGANVLTF.

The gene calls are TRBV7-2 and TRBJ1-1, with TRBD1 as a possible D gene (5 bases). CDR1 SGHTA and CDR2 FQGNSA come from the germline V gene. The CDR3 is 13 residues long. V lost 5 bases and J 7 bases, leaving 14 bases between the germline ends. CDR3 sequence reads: CASSPHQGYEAFF. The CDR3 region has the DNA TGTGCCAGCAGCCCACACCAGGGCTATGAAGCTTTCTTT.

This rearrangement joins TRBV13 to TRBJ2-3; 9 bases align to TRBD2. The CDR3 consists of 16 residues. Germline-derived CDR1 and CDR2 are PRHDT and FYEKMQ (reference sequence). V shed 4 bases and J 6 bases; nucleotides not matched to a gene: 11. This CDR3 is CASSSRTSADRDTQYF. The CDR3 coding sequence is TGTGCCAGCAGCTCCAGGACTAGCGCCGACCGCGATACGCAGTATTTT.

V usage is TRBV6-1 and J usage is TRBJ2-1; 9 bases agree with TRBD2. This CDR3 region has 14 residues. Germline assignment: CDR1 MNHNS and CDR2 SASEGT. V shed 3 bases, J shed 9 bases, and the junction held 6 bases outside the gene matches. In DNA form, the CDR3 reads TGTGCCAGCAGTGAGCGGGGGGGCCGGAGTGAGCAGTTCTTC. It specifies CASSERGGRSEQFF.

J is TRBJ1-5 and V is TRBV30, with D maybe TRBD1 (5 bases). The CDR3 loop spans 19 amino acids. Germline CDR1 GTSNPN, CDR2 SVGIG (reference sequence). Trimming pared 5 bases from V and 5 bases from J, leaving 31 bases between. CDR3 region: CAWGWGAGIASKGHQPQHF. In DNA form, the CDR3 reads TGTGCCTGGGGATGGGGTGCGGGAATAGCATCGAAGGGACATCAGCCCCAGCATTTT.

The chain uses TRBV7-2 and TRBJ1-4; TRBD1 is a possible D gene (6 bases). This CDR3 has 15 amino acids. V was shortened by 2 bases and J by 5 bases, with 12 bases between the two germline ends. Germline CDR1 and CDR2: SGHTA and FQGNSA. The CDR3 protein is CASSLSGATNEKLFF. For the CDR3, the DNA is TGTGCCAGCAGCTTATCAGGGGCGACGAATGAAAAACTGTTTTTT.

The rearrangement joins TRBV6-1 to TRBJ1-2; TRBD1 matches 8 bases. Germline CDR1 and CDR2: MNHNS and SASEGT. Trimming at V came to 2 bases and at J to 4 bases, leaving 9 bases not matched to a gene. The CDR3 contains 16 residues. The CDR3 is CASSERNTGGTYGYTF. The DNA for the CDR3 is TGTGCCAGCAGTGAAAGGAACACAGGGGGAACCTATGGCTACACCTTC.

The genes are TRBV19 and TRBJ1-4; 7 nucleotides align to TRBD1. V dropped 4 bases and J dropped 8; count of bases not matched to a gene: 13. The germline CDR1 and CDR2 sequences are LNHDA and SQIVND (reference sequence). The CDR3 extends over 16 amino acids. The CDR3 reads CASSTRGTAATEKLFF. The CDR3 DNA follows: TGTGCCAGTAGTACGCGCGGGACAGCCGCCACGGAAAAACTGTTTTTT.